These 31 T cell receptor beta chains came from one sample sequenced in a study of cytomegalovirus exposure and HLA in healthy donors. The PCR employed 60 Vbeta primers together with 13 Jbeta primers. Profiled with immunoSEQ multiplex PCR; TCRdb holds only in-frame clones, not every one. In the table there are fewer than 250,000 clones, approximately 79% of which are singletons. The specimen sequenced was PBMCs. All receptors come from a woman in her late teens or twenties in good health and CMV-seronegative.

This chain uses TRBV7-9 with TRBJ1-6; D remains ambiguous. V shed 1 base and J shed 10 bases, with 5 bases lying between them. There are 12 residues in the CDR3. Germline V gives CDR1 SEHNR, CDR2 FQNEAQ (reference sequence). The CDR3 nucleotides read TGTGCCAGCAGCTTAGTTCAGTCACCCCTCCACTTT. It codes for CASSLVQSPLHF.

In this sample, this clone turned up a few times. CDR3 sequence (DNA): TGTGCCTGGAACCGGGGAAGTGGAGAGACCCAGTACTTC. Residues: CAWNRGSGETQYF. The chain links TRBV30 to TRBJ2-5; tentative D call: TRBD2 (5 bases). Trimming removed 4 bases from V and 4 bases from J, with 13 bases in between. Per germline, CDR1 GTSNPN and CDR2 SVGIG (reference sequence). The CDR3 is 13 residues long. The variable domain in full, completed from reference TRBV30 and TRBJ2-5, reads SQTIHQWPATLVQPVGSPLSLECTVEGTSNPNLYWYRQAAGRGLQLLFYSVGIGQISSEVPQNLSASRPQDRQFILSSKKLLLSDSGFYLCAWNRGSGETQYFGPGTRLLVL.

The CDR3 protein is CASSSVQGQGAEKLFF. The CDR3 DNA is TGTGCCAGCAGTTCCGTTCAGGGACAGGGGGCGGAAAAACTGTTTTTT. This chain connects TRBV28 to TRBJ1-4; 12 bases line up with TRBD1. Germline values: CDR1 MDHEN, CDR2 SYDVKM. Losses at the gene ends were 4 bases for V and 8 bases for J; bases not matched to a gene: 8. The CDR3 is 16 residues long.

The genes are TRBV10-3 and TRBJ1-2; TRBD1 might be the D (5 bases). Germline V CDR1 and CDR2: ENHRY, SYGVKD. V gave up 6 bases and J gave up 0 bases, with 8 bases separating them. The CDR3 length is 13 residues. CDR3 amino acids: CAIRQDTNYGYTF. The CDR3 DNA reads TGTGCCATCAGACAGGATACTAACTATGGCTACACCTTC.

J is TRBJ2-1 and V is TRBV27, with 7 bases identical to TRBD2. Germline V CDR1 and CDR2: MNHEY, SMNVEV (reference sequence). V lost 2 bases to trimming and J lost 5 bases; unmatched junction nucleotides: 12. The CDR3 runs 17 residues. The CDR3 is CASSLGLAVGWNNEQFF. In nucleotides, the CDR3 is TGTGCCAGCAGTTTAGGGCTAGCGGTTGGATGGAACAATGAGCAGTTCTTC.

In DNA form, the CDR3 reads TGTGCCAGCAGTTTTGTTGGAGGGGTACCCACAGATACGCAGTATTTT. This codes for CASSFVGGVPTDTQYF. V is TRBV27 and J is TRBJ2-3; maybe TRBD2 (6 bases). The CDR3 is 16 residues long. Trimming cost V 3 bases and J 2 bases, with 15 bases left between them. CDR1 MNHEY and CDR2 SMNVEV come from the germline V gene (reference sequence).

V usage is TRBV2 and J usage is TRBJ2-7; 7 bases are shared with TRBD1. The CDR3 extends over 15 amino acids. J gave up 3 bases and V 6 bases, and 11 bases lay outside the gene matches. The germline CDR1 and CDR2 sequences are SNHLY and FYNNEI. The CDR3 coding sequence is TGTGCCAGCAGCTACCGGACAGGTAGATACTACGAGCAGTACTTC. Amino acids: CASSYRTGRYYEQYF.

The chain has TRBV10-2 and TRBJ1-2; D uncertain. The CDR3 extends over 15 amino acids. Deletions cut 1 base from V and 0 bases from J, with 9 bases between. Germline V CDR1 and CDR2: WSHSY, SAAADI. The DNA for the CDR3 is TGCGCCAGCAGTGAGTTCGGGAGTCCTAACTATGGCTACACCTTC. As protein: CASSEFGSPNYGYTF.

Of note for this clone: One junction end does not reproduce the germline sequence, and a read error may be involved. The sample contains more than one DNA sequence encoding this CDR3. V and J are TRBV15 and TRBJ1-1, with D perhaps TRBD1 (5 bases). The CDR3 extends over 14 amino acids. CDR1 LNHNV and CDR2 YYDKDF come from the germline V gene (reference sequence). The CDR3 nucleotides are TGCGCCACCAGCAGGGTAGGGGAGGTGAATGAAGCTTTCTTT. As protein: CATSRVGEVNEAFF.

This sequence joins TRBV7-2 and TRBJ2-5, with 7 bases lining up with TRBD1. The germline CDR1 and CDR2 sequences are SGHTA and FQGNSA. The J segment lost 4 bases and the V segment lost 5 bases, leaving 10 bases of the junction unmatched. The CDR3 is made up of 15 amino acids. In DNA, the CDR3 is TGTGCCAGCAGCCGCAATGTCGCAGGGGGAGAGACCCAGTACTTC. This codes for CASSRNVAGGETQYF.

The CDR3, as DNA: TGTGCCAGCACCTTGAGGGGGTTTGAAGCTTTCTTT. Translation: CASTLRGFEAFF. The V and J genes are TRBV6-5 and TRBJ1-1, with a possible D match to TRBD1 (6 bases). Germline loops: CDR1 MNHEY, CDR2 SVGAGI. V lost 7 bases to trimming and J lost 7 bases, with 13 bases between them. This CDR3 spans 12 amino acids.

The rearrangement joins TRBV29-1 to TRBJ2-7; the match to TRBD2 covers 12 bases. With 2 bases clipped from V and 2 bases from J, the junction kept 4 bases outside the gene matches. CDR3 length: 15 residues. The germline V gene encodes CDR1 SQVTM and CDR2 ANQGSEA. DNA for the CDR3: TGCAGCGTTGAAACTGGACTAGCGGGAACCTACGAGCAGTACTTC. Protein sequence: CSVETGLAGTYEQYF.

J is TRBJ1-2 and V is TRBV12-5, with a possible D match to TRBD1 (6 bases). V lost 5 bases and J 6 bases, leaving 10 bases between the germline ends. The CDR3 has 12 amino acids. Germline V gene data show CDR1 as LGHNT and CDR2 as FRNRAP. The DNA of the CDR3 is TGTGCTAGTGGTACAGGGTTTAATGGCTACACCTTC. It translates to CASGTGFNGYTF.

The chain joins TRBV27 to TRBJ1-6, with D uncertain. V gave up 4 bases and J gave up 9 bases, with 19 bases separating them. Germline V gene lookup returns CDR1 MNHEY and CDR2 SMNVEV (reference sequence). The CDR3 totals 16 residues. The CDR3, as DNA: TGTGCCAGCAGTTCAAACAGTGGCCCTGTGGGTTCACCCCTCCACTTT. Amino acid sequence: CASSSNSGPVGSPLHF.

This clone showed up just a few times. The chain joins TRBV5-1 to TRBJ2-2, with 7 bases lining up with TRBD2. In germline, CDR1 is SGHRS, CDR2 YFSETQ. Trimming at V came to 7 bases and at J to 3 bases, leaving 9 bases not matched to a gene. The CDR3 is 15 amino acids. The CDR3: CASGRASGYTGELFF. In nucleotides, the CDR3 is TGCGCCAGCGGCAGGGCTAGCGGATACACCGGGGAGCTGTTTTTT. Full variable domain (outside the CDR3, taken from reference TRBV5-1 and TRBJ2-2): KAGVTQTPRYLIKTRGQQVTLSCSPISGHRSVSWYQQTPGQGLQFLFEYFSETQRNKGNFPGRFSGRQFSNSRSEMNVSTLELGDSALYLCASGRASGYTGELFFGEGSRLTVL.

This clone was picked up a small number of times. The chain is built from TRBV28 and TRBJ2-2; D might be TRBD1 (5 bases). The germline V gene has CDR1 MDHEN and CDR2 SYDVKM. The CDR3 has 14 residues. Deletions cut 7 bases from V and 0 bases from J, with 9 bases between. The CDR3 coding sequence is TGTGCCAGCATTAGACAGACGAACACCGGGGAGCTGTTTTTT. This translates into CASIRQTNTGELFF.

The J gene is TRBJ2-1, the V gene TRBV9; 9 positions match TRBD2. The CDR3 spans 15 residues. The germline V gene encodes CDR1 SGDLS and CDR2 YYNGEE. V shed 2 bases, J shed 4 bases, and the junction held 4 bases outside the gene matches. CDR3 bases: TGTGCCAGCAGCGTTGGGACTAGCCATTACAATGAGCAGTTCTTC. Translated: CASSVGTSHYNEQFF.

CDR3 protein: CASSLAASGIQETQYF. The CDR3 region has the DNA TGCGCCAGCAGCTTGGCCGCGAGCGGTATCCAAGAGACCCAGTACTTC. The chain combines TRBV5-1 with TRBJ2-5; D might be TRBD2 (5 bases). The CDR3 is 16 amino acids. Germline CDR1 is SGHRS and CDR2 is YFSETQ. The V end lost 0 bases, the J end lost 1 base, and 13 bases lay between the germline ends.

The chain links TRBV19 to TRBJ1-5; D is ambiguous. Between the trimmed V and J ends, which lost 4 bases and 3 bases, there was a span of 7 bases. Germline values: CDR1 LNHDA, CDR2 SQIVND (reference sequence). The CDR3 sequence is 13 residues long. CDR3 DNA: TGTGCCAGTAGTACCCAGGCCAATCAGCCCCAGCATTTT. Its protein product is CASSTQANQPQHF.

The V gene is TRBV19, the J gene TRBJ1-1, with no clear D. V dropped 0 bases and J dropped 8 bases, with 10 bases sitting between them. This CDR3 is built from 13 residues. Germline assignment: CDR1 LNHDA and CDR2 SQIVND (reference sequence). This CDR3 is CASSIEAGREAFF. The CDR3 DNA is TGTGCCAGTAGTATAGAGGCGGGCAGGGAAGCTTTCTTT.

The J gene is TRBJ1-4, the V gene TRBV11-2, with TRBD1 matching 7 bases. Germline loops: CDR1 SGHAT, CDR2 FQNNGV. The V and J ends lost 5 bases and 5 bases, in that order; junction bases with no gene match: 8. The CDR3 extends over 15 amino acids. As DNA, the CDR3 is TGTGCCAGCAGCGTCTCCGGGACAGTGAATGAAAAACTGTTTTTT. Its translation: CASSVSGTVNEKLFF.

The chain carries TRBV5-1 and TRBJ2-1; no reliable D call. CDR1 and CDR2 from the germline V gene are SGHRS and YFSETQ. V was cut by 4 bases and J by 7 bases, with 9 bases left in between. The CDR3 has 12 amino acids. The CDR3 here is CASSPVLNEQFF. Written as DNA, the CDR3 is TGCGCCAGCAGCCCCGTCCTTAATGAGCAGTTCTTC.

This clone was seen just once. The chain uses TRBV29-1 and TRBJ1-2; 9 nucleotides align to TRBD1. Germline lookup yields CDR1 SQVTM and CDR2 ANQGSEA. CDR3 length equals 13 residues. V shed 4 bases, J shed 5 bases, and the junction held 5 bases outside the gene matches. CDR3 sequence reads: CSVGQGDWYGYTF. CDR3 DNA: TGCAGCGTTGGACAGGGGGATTGGTATGGCTACACCTTC.

The gene calls are TRBV4-2 and TRBJ2-3, with TRBD2 matching over 12 bases. Germline V gene sequence: CDR1 LGHNA, CDR2 YNFKEQ. The CDR3 spans 18 residues. V shed 4 bases and J 2 bases; nucleotides not matched to a gene: 10. The chain's CDR3 is CASSRAGLAGTFTDTQYF. CDR3 DNA sequence: TGTGCCAGCAGCCGAGCAGGACTAGCGGGGACCTTCACAGATACGCAGTATTTT.

This chain joins TRBV6-5 and TRBJ2-7; no reliable D call. V gave up 4 bases and J gave up 1 base, with 5 bases separating them. The length of the CDR3 is 12 residues. CDR1 and CDR2 from the germline V gene are MNHEY and SVGAGI. This CDR3 is CASSSGSYEQYF. In DNA form, the CDR3 reads TGTGCCAGCAGTTCCGGGTCCTACGAGCAGTACTTC.

The chain uses TRBV5-1 and TRBJ2-1, with D tentatively TRBD1 (5 bases). CDR1 is SGHRS, CDR2 YFSETQ, per germline. This CDR3 has 14 amino acids. The V end lost 0 bases, the J end lost 5 bases, and 9 bases lay between the germline ends. DNA of the CDR3: TGCGCCAGCAGCTTGGGAGACAGCCACAATGAGCAGTTCTTC. It encodes CASSLGDSHNEQFF.

The V and J genes are TRBV28 and TRBJ2-7; 8 bases fit TRBD1. This CDR3 contains 14 residues. Germline loops: CDR1 MDHEN, CDR2 SYDVKM. The ends lost 5 bases at V and 6 bases at J; junction bases unmatched: 9. The chain's CDR3 is CASSPRGLRIEQYF. For the CDR3, the DNA is TGTGCCAGCAGTCCCAGGGGGCTGAGGATCGAGCAGTACTTC. Full variable domain (rest looked up from reference TRBV28 and TRBJ2-7): DVKVTQSSRYLVKRTGEKVFLECVQDMDHENMFWYRQDPGLGLRLIYFSYDVKMKEKGDIPEGYSVSREKKERFSLILESASTNQTSMYLCASSPRGLRIEQYFGPGTRLTVT.

The chain carries TRBV15 and TRBJ1-5; D ambiguous. V was cut by 0 bases and J by 3 bases, with 9 bases left in between. The CDR3 covers 15 residues. Germline values: CDR1 LNHNV, CDR2 YYDKDF (reference sequence). The CDR3 spells CATSRDAVINQPQHF. DNA for the CDR3: TGTGCCACCAGCAGAGATGCAGTGATCAATCAGCCCCAGCATTTT. Supplemented by reference TRBV15 and TRBJ1-5, the full variable domain reads DAMVIQNPRYQVTQFGKPVTLSCSQTLNHNVMYWYQQKSSQAPKLLFHYYDKDFNNEADTPDNFQSRRPNTSFCFLDIRSPGLGDTAMYLCATSRDAVINQPQHFGDGTRLSIL.

J is TRBJ1-6 and V is TRBV6-5, with unresolved D. V was cut by 6 bases and J by 8 bases, with 11 bases left in between. CDR1 and CDR2 from the germline V gene are MNHEY and SVGAGI. The CDR3 sequence is 13 residues long. CDR3 DNA: TGTGCCAGCAGCAACCCCCAGGATTCACCCCTCCACTTT. Translation: CASSNPQDSPLHF.

This sequence joins TRBV27 and TRBJ2-7, with 11 bases aligning to TRBD2. The germline gives CDR1 MNHEY, CDR2 SMNVEV (reference sequence). V shed 10 bases, J shed 6 bases, and the junction held 14 bases outside the gene matches. The length of the CDR3 is 15 residues. CDR3 sequence reads: CATRDRVLAGAEQYF. The CDR3 region has the DNA TGTGCCACACGGGACAGGGTACTAGCGGGAGCCGAGCAGTACTTC.

The chain has TRBV27 and TRBJ1-1; the match to TRBD1 covers 8 bases. Per germline, CDR1 MNHEY and CDR2 SMNVEV (reference sequence). Trimming removed 5 bases from V and 1 base from J; junction bases left unmatched: 3. This CDR3 region has 14 residues. CDR3 in amino acids: CASSRQGRNTEAFF. Written as DNA, the CDR3 is TGTGCCAGCAGTAGACAGGGGAGGAACACTGAAGCTTTCTTT.